The 10 T cell receptor beta chains presented below share a single source sample, sequenced in a study of shared clonotypes between healthy human individuals. Only in-frame clones appear in the TCRdb table, and some are missing; sequencing was by immunoSEQ multiplex PCR. The sample carries 75,000 to 100,000 clones, over 40% recorded once. The sequenced material came from PBMCs. These receptor sequences come from a woman between 35 and 50 years old in good health. Some clones in this sample may be carry-over from other donors' samples.

The chain links TRBV5-1 to TRBJ2-1, with 9 bases identical to TRBD2. Germline V gene lookup returns CDR1 SGHRS and CDR2 YFSETQ. V lost 6 bases and J lost 5; bases outside the gene matches: 3. The CDR3 has 13 residues. The CDR3 loop is CASNRLADNEQFF. The DNA for the CDR3 is TGCGCCAGCAATAGACTAGCGGACAATGAGCAGTTCTTC.

With respect to this clone: A much larger clone differs by one base, so this may be a read error. V is TRBV30 and J is TRBJ2-7; 8 bases align to TRBD1. The CDR3 runs to 15 residues. Losses at the gene ends were 1 base for V and 2 bases for J; bases not matched to a gene: 7. Germline V lookup: CDR1 GTSNPN, CDR2 SVGIG (reference sequence). The CDR3 loop reads CAWSGGRGPTYEQYF. The CDR3 DNA reads as TGTGCCTGGAGTGGGGGCAGGGGGCCTACCTACGAGCAGTACTTC. Looking up the rest from reference TRBV30 and TRBJ2-7 gives the full variable domain: SQTIHQWPATLVQPVGSPLSLECTVEGTSNPNLYWYRQAAGRGLQLLFYSVGIGQISSEVPQNLSASRPQDRQFILSSKKLLLSDSGFYLCAWSGGRGPTYEQYFGPGTRLTVT.

On this clone: This likely came from a read error, as a far larger clone is one base away. The chain's CDR3 is CSVESGRGQGGYTF. CDR3 nucleotide sequence: TGCAGCGTTGAATCGGGCAGGGGACAGGGAGGCTACACCTTC. The V call is TRBV29-1, the J call TRBJ1-2, with 9 bases matching TRBD1. The junction had 9 bases not matched to a gene; V was cut back by 2 bases and J by 8 bases. Per the germline V gene, CDR1 is SQVTM and CDR2 is ANQGSEA. The CDR3 length is 14 residues. Combining the CDR3 with reference TRBV29-1 and TRBJ1-2 gives the whole variable domain SAVISQKPSRDICQRGTSLTIQCQVDSQVTMMFWYRQQPGQSLTLIATANQGSEATYESGFVIDKFPISRPNLTFSTLTVSNMSPEDSSIYLCSVESGRGQGGYTFGSGTRLTVV.

The gene calls are TRBV10-3 and TRBJ2-1; 11 bases align to TRBD2. The CDR3 has 14 amino acids. The junction had 3 bases not matched to a gene; V was cut back by 6 bases and J by 5 bases. Per the germline V gene, CDR1 is ENHRY and CDR2 is SYGVKD. The CDR3 nucleotides are TGTGCCATCAGCCCGGGACTAGCGGACAATGAGCAGTTCTTC. Protein sequence: CAISPGLADNEQFF.

The J gene is TRBJ2-3, the V gene TRBV2; tentative D call: TRBD1 (6 bases). Germline V gives CDR1 SNHLY, CDR2 FYNNEI. CDR3 length: 15 amino acids. V dropped 7 bases and J dropped 2 bases, with 16 bases sitting between them. This chain's CDR3 is CASTQGMGATDTQYF. CDR3 nucleotide sequence: TGTGCCAGCACCCAGGGAATGGGGGCCACAGATACGCAGTATTTT. The full variable domain, completed using reference TRBV2 and TRBJ2-3, is EPEVTQTPSHQVTQMGQEVILRCVPISNHLYFYWYRQILGQKVEFLVSFYNNEISEKSEIFDDQFSVERPDGSNFTLKIRSTKLEDSAMYFCASTQGMGATDTQYFGPGTRLTVL.

The chain links TRBV30 to TRBJ2-1, with 7 bases lining up with TRBD2. CDR1 and CDR2 from the germline V gene are GTSNPN and SVGIG (reference sequence). The V and J ends lost 4 bases and 2 bases, in that order; junction bases with no gene match: 5. The CDR3 is 14 amino acids. In DNA form, the CDR3 reads TGTGCCTGGACGAGCGGGAACACCTACAATGAGCAGTTCTTC. Encoded protein: CAWTSGNTYNEQFF.

The chain employs TRBV29-1 and TRBJ2-1; perhaps TRBD2 as D (5 bases). The CDR3 is 14 amino acids. Germline values: CDR1 SQVTM, CDR2 ANQGSEA. V lost 1 base, J lost 8 bases, and 15 bases lay in between. CDR3 DNA: TGCAGCGTTGAAGGAAACCCGGACTTCCATGAGCAGTTCTTC. Translation gives CSVEGNPDFHEQFF.

DNA of the CDR3: TGTGCCAGCAGTGCCCCCGGGGGGGTCTACGAGCAGTACTTC. Amino acids: CASSAPGGVYEQYF. The chain joins TRBV25-1 to TRBJ2-5, with TRBD2 matching 8 bases. Near its end, the DNA agrees better with TRBJ2-7, so the J call may be wrong. CDR3 length: 14 residues. Germline V CDR1 and CDR2: MGHDK, SYGVNS.

This clone was seen many times. This chain uses TRBV5-1 with TRBJ2-1; a weak D match, TRBD2 (6 bases). Trimming took off 2 bases at V and 4 bases at J, with 16 bases between the two ends. CDR1 and CDR2 (germline): SGHRS, YFSETQ. The CDR3 has 16 residues. DNA for the CDR3: TGCGCCAGCAGCTTATTGGGACTTGGGTTATACAATGAGCAGTTCTTC. It codes for CASSLLGLGLYNEQFF.

Comments on this clone: A single base is all that separates this from a far larger clone, so a read error is likely. V usage is TRBV30 and J usage is TRBJ2-1; either TRBD1 or TRBD2 may supply D (5 bases each). There are 12 residues in the CDR3. CDR1 and CDR2 from the germline V gene are GTSNPN and SVGIG (reference sequence). The V end lost 1 base, the J end lost 10 bases, and 11 bases lay between the germline ends. The CDR3: CAWSARGSEQFF. Written as DNA, the CDR3 is TGTGCCTGGAGTGCCCGGGGCAGCGAGCAGTTCTTC.